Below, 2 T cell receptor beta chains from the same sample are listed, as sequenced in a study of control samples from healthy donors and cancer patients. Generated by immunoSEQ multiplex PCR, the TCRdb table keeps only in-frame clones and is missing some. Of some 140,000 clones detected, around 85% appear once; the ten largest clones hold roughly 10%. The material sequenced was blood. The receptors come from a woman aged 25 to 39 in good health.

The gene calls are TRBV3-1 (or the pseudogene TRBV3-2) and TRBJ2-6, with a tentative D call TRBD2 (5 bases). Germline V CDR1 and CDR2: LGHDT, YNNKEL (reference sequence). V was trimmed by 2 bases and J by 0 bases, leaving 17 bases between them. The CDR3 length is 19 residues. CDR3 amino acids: CASSQPLGSVASGANVLTF. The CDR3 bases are TGTGCCAGCAGCCAACCTCTCGGTAGCGTAGCCTCTGGGGCCAACGTCCTGACTTTC.

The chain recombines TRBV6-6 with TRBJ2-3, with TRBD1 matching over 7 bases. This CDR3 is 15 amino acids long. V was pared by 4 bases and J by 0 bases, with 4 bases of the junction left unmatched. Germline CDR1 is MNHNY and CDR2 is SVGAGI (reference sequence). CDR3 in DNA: TGTGCCAGCAGTTTGACAGGGTCGAGCACAGATACGCAGTATTTT. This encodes CASSLTGSSTDTQYF.